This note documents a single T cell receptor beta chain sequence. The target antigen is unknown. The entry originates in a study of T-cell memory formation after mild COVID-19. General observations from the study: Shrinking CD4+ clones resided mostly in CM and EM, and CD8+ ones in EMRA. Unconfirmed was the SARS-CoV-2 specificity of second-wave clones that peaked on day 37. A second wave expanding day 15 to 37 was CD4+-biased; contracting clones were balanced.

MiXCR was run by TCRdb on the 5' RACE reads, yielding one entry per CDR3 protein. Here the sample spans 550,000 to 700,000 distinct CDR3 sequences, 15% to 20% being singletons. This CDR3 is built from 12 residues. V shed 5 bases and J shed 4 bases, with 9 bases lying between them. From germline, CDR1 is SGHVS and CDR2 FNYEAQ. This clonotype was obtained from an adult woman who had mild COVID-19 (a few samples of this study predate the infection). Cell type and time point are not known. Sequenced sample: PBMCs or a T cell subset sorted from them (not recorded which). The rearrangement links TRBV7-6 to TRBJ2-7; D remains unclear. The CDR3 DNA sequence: TGTGCCAGCAGCCCGGACGATTACGAGCAGTACTTC. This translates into CASSPDDYEQYF.